The entry below describes one T cell receptor beta chain. Its antigen remains unknown. This sample was included in a study of T cells in localized non-small cell lung cancer. Germline values: CDR1 KGHSH, CDR2 LQKENI. Trimming at V came to 4 bases and at J to 6 bases, leaving 12 bases not matched to a gene. The CDR3 is 16 residues long. Sequencing was performed with immunoSEQ multiplex PCR; in TCRdb, only in-frame clones are kept and a portion is missing. The sample carries 26,000 or so clones, roughly nine tenths recorded once. Study-wide results and limits: Uninvolved neighboring lung showed the greatest T cell clonality, exceeding tumor. Adjacent lung exhibited a median of about 50 among the 100 most abundant tumor clones.

This clonotype was sampled from a female donor of 60 years or more with stage II squamous cell lung carcinoma. The specimen was peripheral blood, collected before any cancer treatment. The chain couples TRBV18 to TRBJ2-1; 7 bases line up with TRBD1. The CDR3 loop reads CASSLDPGGSSNEQFF. The CDR3 coding sequence is TGTGCCAGCTCACTGGACCCAGGGGGTTCTTCCAATGAGCAGTTCTTC.